This T cell receptor (beta chain) was captured in a study of OX40 agonist ivuxolimab in advanced cancers. Regarding the study as a whole: Expanded clones belonging to CD8+ T cells outnumbered, on average, those of CD4+.

On this clone itself: Its antigen is not known.

Germline V gene data show CDR1 as MNHEY and CDR2 as SMNVEV (reference sequence). The CDR3 extends over 14 amino acids. With V trimmed by 5 bases and J by 7 bases, 6 bases remained unmatched. Libraries were prepared by immunoSEQ multiplex PCR; TCRdb keeps only in-frame clonotypes and omits some of them. The repertoire includes about 83,000 clones, around four fifths of them detected once, and approximately 1.5% sits in the top ten. This material consisted of CD4+ or CD8+ T cells sorted from blood, taken in a trial of the OX40 agonist ivuxolimab. This TCR was recovered from an adult with an advanced solid tumor such as melanoma, head and neck, liver or kidney cancer. This rearrangement joins TRBV27 to TRBJ1-4; TRBD1 matches 8 bases. In DNA, the CDR3 is TGTGCCAGCAGTCTGACAGGGGAGGGTGAAAAACTGTTTTTT. Protein sequence: CASSLTGEGEKLFF.